This TCR beta chain comes out of a study of shared clonotypes between healthy human individuals. Libraries were prepared by immunoSEQ multiplex PCR; TCRdb keeps only in-frame clonotypes and omits some of them. The table records around 2.5 million clones, roughly 93% of them present only once. The CDR3 loop spans 17 amino acids. V shed 5 bases, J shed 0 bases, and the junction held 4 bases outside the gene matches. CDR1 LNHDA and CDR2 SQIVND come from the germline V gene (reference sequence). The specimen was naive CD4+ T cells from PBMCs. As for subset: CD45RA+ positively selected. This sequence originates from a man younger than 30 in good health. Some clones in this sample may be carry-over from other donors' samples. This chain links TRBV19 with TRBJ2-3; 14 positions match TRBD2. CDR3 nucleotides: TGTGCCAGTAGTTTGGGACTAGCGGGGGATAGCACAGATACGCAGTATTTT. Translated: CASSLGLAGDSTDTQYF. Full variable domain (rest looked up from reference TRBV19 and TRBJ2-3): DGGITQSPKYLFRKEGQNVTLSCEQNLNHDAMYWYRQDPGQGLRLIYYSQIVNDFQKGDIAEGYSVSREKKESFPLTVTSAQKNPTAFYLCASSLGLAGDSTDTQYFGPGTRLTVL.